This T cell receptor (beta chain) was retrieved from a study of graft-versus-host responses after intestinal transplantation. For the study at large: Each recipient received anti-thymocyte globulin induction, then tacrolimus and steroids for roughly 3 years.

The sample holds one count of this clone. Germline-derived CDR1 and CDR2 are SGHDT and YYEEEE. This CDR3 comprises 14 residues. Germline trimming cut 4 bases from V and 4 bases from J; bases unmatched to any gene: 2. Profiled with immunoSEQ multiplex PCR; TCRdb holds only in-frame clones, not every one. The table has tens of thousands of clones, about 92% seen once. The chain carries TRBV5-6 and TRBJ1-5; 10 bases map to TRBD1. The clonotype was recovered from a human patient who received an intestinal transplant, so some T cells may come from the graft donor. The sample here was PBMCs, taken 98 days after intestinal transplantation. CDR3 bases: TGTGCCAGCAGCGAGGGACAGGGGAATCAGCCCCAGCATTTT. It codes for CASSEGQGNQPQHF.